The rows below give T cell receptor beta chains drawn from one sample of a study of blood T cell repertoires in COVID-19. Only in-frame clones appear in the TCRdb table, and some are missing; sequencing was by immunoSEQ multiplex PCR. This table holds 65,000 to 70,000 clones, more than 85% found once. Sequencing used peripheral blood. These receptor sequences come from a human donor with active COVID-19. The donor label of this sample is uncertain. Both conserved end residues are part of each CDR3. D genes are given only for firm matches. Clone size is given for some rows only: seen once, a few or many times, or a class if the clone is expanded.

V gene,J gene,clone size,CDR3 length,D gene,CDR3 protein,CDR3 DNA
TRBV7-8,TRBJ2-1,.,16,TRBD1,CASSPGTGGAYNEQFF,TGTGCCAGCAGCCCAGGGACAGGGGGCGCCTACAATGAGCAGTTCTTC
TRBV4-1,TRBJ1-5,.,15,TRBD1,CASSQTDRENQPQHF,TGCGCCAGCAGCCAAACTGACAGGGAAAATCAGCCCCAGCATTTT
TRBV5-8,TRBJ2-2,.,15,.,CASRQGHLNTGELFF,TGTGCCAGCAGACAGGGACACCTGAACACCGGGGAGCTGTTTTTT
TRBV19,TRBJ2-5,.,15,.,CASSSTTAFQETQYF,TGTGCCAGTAGTTCGACGACAGCTTTCCAAGAGACCCAGTACTTC
TRBV19,TRBJ2-1,.,12,.,CASSIQRNEQFF,TGTGCCAGTAGTATCCAGCGCAATGAGCAGTTCTTC
TRBV6-2/TRBV6-3,TRBJ1-1,.,11,.,CASSYQGPAFF,TGTGCCAGCAGTTACCAGGGCCCAGCTTTCTTT
TRBV6-2/TRBV6-3,TRBJ1-2,.,15,.,CASSYSRGAVHGYTF,TGTGCCAGCAGTTACTCGCGGGGGGCAGTCCATGGCTACACCTTC
TRBV4-3,TRBJ1-2,.,16,.,CASSQDSGDLNYGYTF,TGCGCCAGCAGCCAAGATTCAGGCGACCTTAACTATGGCTACACCTTC
TRBV21-1,TRBJ2-3,.,13,.,CASSKAAMDTQYF,TGTGCCAGCAGCAAAGCGGCAATGGATACGCAGTATTTT
TRBV24-1,TRBJ2-5,.,17,TRBD2,CATSEGAGGVPRETQYF,TGTGCCACCAGTGAAGGGGCGGGAGGCGTCCCCCGGGAGACCCAGTACTTC
TRBV27,TRBJ2-7,.,12,TRBD1,CASVDRVYEQYF,TGTGCCAGCGTCGACAGGGTCTACGAGCAGTACTTC
TRBV10-3,TRBJ1-6,.,13,.,CAISVDSNSPLHF,TGTGCCATCAGTGTTGACAGTAATTCACCCCTCCACTTT
TRBV7-9,TRBJ2-7,.,14,.,CASSPRGAVYEQYF,TGTGCCAGCAGCCCCAGGGGTGCAGTCTACGAGCAGTACTTC
TRBV9,TRBJ1-1,few,15,TRBD1,CASSVVGTGGTEAFF,TGTGCCAGCAGCGTCGTAGGGACAGGGGGCACTGAAGCTTTCTTT
TRBV18,TRBJ1-1,few,14,.,CASSPAEGNTEAFF,TGTGCCAGCTCACCCGCGGAGGGCAACACTGAAGCTTTCTTT
TRBV7-2,TRBJ2-3,.,15,.,CASSPWGGKSDTQYF,TGTGCCAGCAGCCCATGGGGCGGGAAATCAGATACGCAGTATTTT
TRBV7-2,TRBJ1-5,.,18,TRBD1,CASSLRRGTGGSNQPQHF,TGTGCCAGCAGCTTAAGAAGAGGGACAGGGGGTTCAAATCAGCCCCAGCATTTT
TRBV5-4,TRBJ1-3,.,15,.,CASSNAGASGNTIYF,TGTGCCAGCAGTAACGCTGGGGCTTCTGGAAACACCATATATTTT
TRBV9,TRBJ1-6,.,16,TRBD1,CASSSRTGQTNSPLHF,TGTGCCAGCAGCTCAAGGACAGGGCAGACGAATTCACCCCTCCACTTT
TRBV28,TRBJ2-6,.,16,.,CASRTPGSSGANVLTF,TGTGCCAGCAGGACTCCCGGCTCGTCTGGGGCCAACGTCCTGACTTTC
TRBV3-1/TRBV3-2,TRBJ1-1,.,14,.,CASSQDAGYGEAFF,TGTGCCAGCAGCCAAGACGCCGGGTACGGTGAAGCTTTCTTT
TRBV28,TRBJ1-3,once,12,.,CAVDSRVNTIYF,TGTGCCGTCGATTCACGAGTAAACACCATATATTTT
TRBV10-1,TRBJ2-3,.,12,.,CASAPGEDTQYF,TGCGCCAGCGCCCCGGGTGAAGATACGCAGTATTTT
TRBV6-5,TRBJ1-3,.,14,TRBD1,CASSSTGMGNTIYF,TGTGCCAGCAGCTCGACAGGGATGGGAAACACCATATATTTT
TRBV5-4,TRBJ2-2,.,16,TRBD1,CASSPWTGGRTGELFF,TGTGCCAGCAGCCCCTGGACAGGGGGCCGGACCGGGGAGCTGTTTTTT
TRBV5-1,TRBJ1-6,.,15,TRBD1,CASTEWTGEVSPLHF,TGCGCCAGCACCGAGTGGACAGGGGAAGTTTCACCCCTCCACTTT
TRBV3-1/TRBV3-2,TRBJ1-1,.,16,.,CASSQEPGFLNTEAFF,TGTGCCAGCAGCCAAGAGCCAGGATTTTTGAACACTGAAGCTTTCTTT
TRBV18,TRBJ1-6,.,15,.,CASSPPGIVNSPLHF,TGTGCCAGCTCACCACCCGGGATCGTAAATTCACCCCTCCACTTT
TRBV10-1,TRBJ1-4,.,13,TRBD1,CASSSGTGEKLFF,TGCGCCAGCAGCTCCGGGACAGGGGAAAAACTGTTTTTT
TRBV7-7,TRBJ2-7,few,14,TRBD1,CASSAGQGVGEQYF,TGTGCCAGCAGCGCAGGACAGGGGGTCGGCGAGCAGTACTTC
TRBV7-6,TRBJ2-3,.,16,TRBD1,CASSLGTGVLTDTQYF,TGTGCCAGCAGCCTAGGGACAGGGGTTTTGACAGATACGCAGTATTTT
TRBV28,TRBJ2-7,.,15,TRBD2,CASSSSGVSEVEQYF,TGTGCCAGCAGTTCTAGCGGGGTATCCGAAGTGGAGCAGTACTTC
TRBV7-2,TRBJ2-5,.,14,TRBD2,CASSLAGGGETQYF,TGTGCCAGCAGTTTAGCGGGAGGCGGAGAGACCCAGTACTTC
TRBV20-1,TRBJ2-5,.,14,TRBD1,CSASPSTGEETQYF,TGCAGTGCTAGTCCTTCGACAGGGGAGGAGACCCAGTACTTC
TRBV5-1,TRBJ2-2,.,15,.,CASSPQVIGTGELFF,TGCGCCAGCAGCCCCCAGGTTATCGGCACCGGGGAGCTGTTTTTT
TRBV11-3,TRBJ2-3,.,15,TRBD1,CASSFGQGITDTQYF,TGTGCCAGCAGCTTCGGACAGGGGATCACAGATACGCAGTATTTT
TRBV25-1,TRBJ2-1,.,13,.,CASSERERDEQFF,TGTGCCAGCAGTGAACGGGAGAGGGATGAGCAGTTCTTC
TRBV28,TRBJ1-5,.,13,TRBD1,CASYRGSNQPQHF,TGTGCCAGCTACAGGGGGAGCAATCAGCCCCAGCATTTT
TRBV5-6,TRBJ1-5,.,14,TRBD1,CASSFQGAVQPQHF,TGTGCCAGCAGCTTTCAGGGGGCGGTCCAGCCCCAGCATTTT
TRBV27,TRBJ1-5,.,19,TRBD1,CASSLRFSGQGRGNQPQHF,TGTGCCAGCAGTCTCCGGTTTTCAGGACAGGGCCGAGGCAATCAGCCCCAGCATTTT
TRBV28,TRBJ2-4,.,17,.,CASSPFGEGDAKNIQYF,TGTGCCAGCAGTCCGTTCGGTGAGGGGGACGCCAAAAACATTCAGTACTTC
TRBV9,TRBJ2-1,once,16,TRBD1,CASSVVGQGAYNEQFF,TGTGCCAGCAGCGTAGTTGGACAGGGGGCCTACAATGAGCAGTTCTTC
TRBV3-1/TRBV3-2,TRBJ1-6,.,16,TRBD1,CASSQVPGGRNSPLHF,TGTGCCAGCAGCCAAGTTCCAGGGGGAAGGAATTCACCCCTCCACTTT
TRBV6-1,TRBJ2-4,.,13,TRBD1,CASSEASRGQGHF,TGTGCCAGCAGTGAAGCGTCGAGGGGACAGGGACACTTC
TRBV3-1/TRBV3-2,TRBJ2-5,.,13,.,CASSPTGQETQYF,TGTGCCAGCAGCCCCACAGGCCAAGAGACCCAGTACTTC
TRBV7-7,TRBJ2-5,.,13,.,CASSSGQKETQYF,TGTGCCAGCAGCTCGGGACAAAAAGAGACCCAGTACTTC
TRBV10-3,TRBJ2-7,once,14,TRBD1,CAISGRDRGYEQYF,TGTGCCATCAGTGGCCGGGACAGAGGTTACGAGCAGTACTTC
TRBV25-1,TRBJ1-1,.,17,.,CASSESWGPYMNTEAFF,TGTGCCAGCAGTGAATCTTGGGGGCCATACATGAACACTGAAGCTTTCTTT
TRBV7-9,TRBJ1-2,few,13,TRBD1,CASSVGQSYGYTF,TGTGCCAGCAGTGTGGGACAGAGCTATGGCTACACCTTC
TRBV5-4,TRBJ1-1,.,15,.,CASSLEGGMNTEAFF,TGTGCCAGCAGCTTGGAGGGGGGGATGAACACTGAAGCTTTCTTT
TRBV5-1,TRBJ2-1,.,15,.,CASGLAGADLGEQFF,TGCGCCAGCGGATTGGCAGGGGCCGATTTAGGTGAGCAGTTCTTC
TRBV29-1,TRBJ2-1,.,15,.,CSVEDLPAYYNEQFF,TGCAGCGTTGAAGATCTCCCTGCCTACTACAATGAGCAGTTCTTC
TRBV6-2/TRBV6-3,TRBJ2-7,.,14,TRBD1,CASSYRQGAWEQYF,TGTGCCAGCAGTTACCGCCAGGGGGCGTGGGAGCAGTACTTC
TRBV28,TRBJ1-5,.,15,TRBD1,CASSTPGQGSNTQHF,TGTGCCAGCAGTACTCCGGGACAGGGGTCCAATACCCAGCATTTT
TRBV28,TRBJ1-1,.,14,.,CASSGSQGHTEAFF,TGTGCCAGCAGCGGGTCTCAAGGCCACACTGAAGCTTTCTTT
TRBV5-4,TRBJ1-5,few,15,TRBD1,CASSFTGGSNQPQHF,TGTGCCAGCAGCTTTACAGGGGGGAGCAATCAGCCCCAGCATTTT
TRBV10-1,TRBJ2-2,few,14,TRBD2,CATSGTRGTGELFF,TGCGCCACCTCCGGGACTAGGGGTACCGGGGAGCTGTTTTTT
TRBV5-1,TRBJ1-2,.,15,TRBD1,CASSLATITGAGYTF,TGCGCCAGCAGCTTGGCCACTATTACAGGGGCTGGCTACACCTTC